These 20 T cell receptor beta chains were sequenced from one sample in a study of identical twins. TCRdb reprocessed the 5' RACE reads with MiXCR, giving one entry per CDR3 protein. The data contain about 210,000 distinct CDR3 sequences, less than 10% of them singletons. Sequencing was carried out using memory (CD45RO+) T cells sorted from blood. These receptors were taken from a woman younger than 30 in good health.

Concerning this clonotype: No conserved phenylalanine or tryptophan is present at the end of the CDR3, so a read error is the likely explanation. It is unclear where the CDR3 begins or ends on the DNA, so no DNA is shown, and the CDR3 is as TCRdb lists it. The CDR3 spells CASSPRLGGLSVS. This chain links TRBV7-8 with TRBJ2-7; whether TRBD1, the table's D call, matches the DNA was not checked. Germline V gene sequence: CDR1 SGHVS, CDR2 FQNEAQ. Termini included, the CDR3 measures 13 amino acids.

V gene TRBV7-2 combines with J gene TRBJ2-5; 8 bases agree with TRBD2. This CDR3 has 15 amino acids. Per germline, CDR1 SGHTA and CDR2 FQGNSA. V lost 1 base and J lost 5; bases outside the gene matches: 6. DNA of the CDR3: TGTGCCAGCAGCTTAGTAGCGGGATGGTCGGAGACCCAGTACTTC. Protein sequence: CASSLVAGWSETQYF.

The V call is TRBV20-1, the J call TRBJ2-3, with D unresolved. Per the germline V gene, CDR1 is DFQATT and CDR2 is SNEGSKA (reference sequence). With 1 base removed from V and 2 bases from J, the gap between germline ends came to 4 bases. The CDR3 has 12 residues. CDR3 nucleotide sequence: TGCAGTGCTAGAGGAAACACAGATACGCAGTATTTT. Residues: CSARGNTDTQYF.

This clonotype has more than one count but fewer than ten. This chain links TRBV24-1 with TRBJ2-1, with TRBD2 identical over 10 bases. CDR1 and CDR2 (germline): KGHDR, SFDVKD. This CDR3 is 15 amino acids long. After removal of 7 bases from V and 6 bases from J, the junction contained 8 bases not matched to a gene. The CDR3 nucleotides read TGTGCCACCAGCAAGGGGAGCGGGAGGGCCAATGAGCAGTTCTTC. This codes for CATSKGSGRANEQFF.

This clonotype was counted only a few times. The chain links TRBV20-1 to TRBJ2-7; TRBD1 aligns across 9 bases. V dropped 3 bases and J dropped 7; count of bases not matched to a gene: 13. The germline gives CDR1 DFQATT, CDR2 SNEGSKA (reference sequence). The CDR3 spans 15 residues. The CDR3 sequence is CSASKVGQGSREQYF. CDR3 DNA sequence: TGCAGTGCTAGCAAGGTTGGACAGGGGAGTAGGGAGCAGTACTTC.

The chain carries TRBV25-1 and TRBJ2-5; perhaps TRBD1 as D (5 bases). Per germline, CDR1 MGHDK and CDR2 SYGVNS. This CDR3 is 13 amino acids long. Trimming shortened V by 4 bases and J by 5 bases, and 11 bases separated the two germline ends. The CDR3, as DNA: TGTGCCAGCAGTGTCTGGCAGGGCGAGACCCAGTACTTC. Encoded protein: CASSVWQGETQYF.

At least ten counts were recorded for this clonotype. The V and J genes are TRBV14 and TRBJ2-7, with D perhaps matching TRBD1 (5 bases). The germline V and J ends were trimmed by 7 bases and 0 bases, with 7 bases remaining between them. The CDR3 runs to 12 residues. The V gene's germline CDR1 is SGHDN and CDR2 FVKESK. CDR3 bases: TGTGCCAGCACAGGGAACTCCTACGAGCAGTACTTC. This encodes CASTGNSYEQYF.

This clonotype was counted between two and nine times. The chain joins TRBV20-1 to TRBJ1-2; no clear D gene. CDR1 DFQATT and CDR2 SNEGSKA come from the germline V gene (reference sequence). This CDR3 is built from 14 residues. V was pared by 2 bases and J by 0 bases, with 10 bases between. In DNA, the CDR3 is TGCAGTGCTAGAAAGCAACCAGCTAACTATGGCTACACCTTC. As protein: CSARKQPANYGYTF.

This clonotype has just a few counts. The V call is TRBV12-3 or TRBV12-4, the J call TRBJ2-2, with D perhaps TRBD1 (6 bases). The CDR3 is 13 amino acids. V lost 6 bases to trimming and J lost 7 bases, with 12 bases between them. The CDR3 nucleotides read TGTGCCAGCAGGCAGGGGTCGGGCGGGGAGCTGTTTTTT. It encodes CASRQGSGGELFF.

This clonotype was found many times. V is TRBV11-3 and J is TRBJ2-1, with 10 nucleotides matching TRBD2. Germline-derived CDR1 and CDR2 are SGHNT and YENEEA. The CDR3 is made up of 15 amino acids. The V segment lost 4 bases and the J segment 9 bases; nucleotides outside the gene matches: 9. CDR3 sequence reads: CASSSSLAGGLEQFF. CDR3 coding DNA: TGTGCCAGCAGCTCCTCCTTAGCGGGAGGACTTGAGCAGTTCTTC.

This clonotype has more than one count but fewer than ten. V and J are TRBV20-1 and TRBJ2-4; 9 bases line up with TRBD1. The CDR3 is made up of 15 amino acids. Germline values: CDR1 DFQATT, CDR2 SNEGSKA (reference sequence). The trim removed 2 bases at V and 4 bases at J, leaving 6 bases unmatched. The CDR3, as DNA: TGCAGTGCTAGAAGGGACAGGGACGCTAAAAACATTCAGTACTTC. Translated, it gives CSARRDRDAKNIQYF.

Ten or more counts support this clonotype. The genes are TRBV5-1 and TRBJ2-5; tentatively, D is TRBD1 (5 bases). The germline CDR1 and CDR2 sequences are SGHRS and YFSETQ. This CDR3 is built from 16 residues. Trimming removed 2 bases at V and 5 bases at J, with 19 bases between. The CDR3 DNA follows: TGCGCCAGCAGCTTCGGTTATCATGCAGGGATGGAGACCCAGTACTTC. As protein: CASSFGYHAGMETQYF.

The chain uses TRBV6-1 and TRBJ1-1; TRBD1 might be the D (5 bases). The CDR3 consists of 14 residues. Germline CDR1 reads MNHNS; CDR2 reads SASEGT. V was trimmed by 6 bases and J by 1 base, leaving 12 bases between them. The CDR3 DNA follows: TGTGCCAGCAGCCCTTCTCAGGGGAACACTGAAGCTTTCTTT. Protein product: CASSPSQGNTEAFF.

V and J are TRBV11-1 and TRBJ1-6, with D hard to call. The CDR3 contains 18 residues. CDR1 is SGHAT and CDR2 is FQDESV in the germline V gene (reference sequence). V shed 3 bases and J shed 5 bases, with 20 bases lying between them. As DNA, the CDR3 is TGTGCCAGCAGCTTTACCCCCCAGGCCTCCACTGATAATTCACCCCTCCACTTT. It codes for CASSFTPQASTDNSPLHF.

The V and J genes are TRBV20-1 and TRBJ2-5; tentative D call: TRBD2 (6 bases). The CDR3 spans 13 residues. The ends were cut back, 2 bases at V and 6 bases at J, with 13 bases in the middle. CDR1 and CDR2 (germline): DFQATT, SNEGSKA (reference sequence). The CDR3: CSARMGGVQTQYF. In nucleotides, the CDR3 is TGCAGTGCTAGAATGGGCGGGGTACAGACCCAGTACTTC.

The chain carries TRBV5-1 and TRBJ2-1; no clear D. CDR1 is SGHRS, CDR2 YFSETQ, per germline. The ends were cut back, 1 base at V and 3 bases at J, with 17 bases in the middle. The CDR3 runs 17 residues. CDR3 amino acids: CASSLRGGASFYNEQFF. As DNA, the CDR3 is TGCGCCAGCAGCTTGCGCGGTGGAGCTTCGTTCTACAATGAGCAGTTCTTC.

The V gene is TRBV29-1, the J gene TRBJ1-5; D is uncertain. Trimming left V 6 bases short and J 0 bases short, with 6 bases between. There are 12 residues in the CDR3. The germline V gene has CDR1 SQVTM and CDR2 ANQGSEA. For the CDR3, the DNA is TGCAGCGTGTCTAGTAGCAATCAGCCCCAGCATTTT. This translates into CSVSSSNQPQHF.

This clonotype has a handful of counts. The rearrangement links TRBV5-1 to TRBJ2-5; no reliable D call. The germline V gene encodes CDR1 SGHRS and CDR2 YFSETQ. This CDR3 region has 14 residues. Trimming shortened V by 4 bases and J by 1 base, and 11 bases separated the two germline ends. The CDR3 sequence: CASSNSGLQETQYF. Written as DNA, the CDR3 is TGCGCCAGCAGCAATTCCGGGCTCCAAGAGACCCAGTACTTC.

This clonotype was recorded a few times. V gene TRBV5-4 combines with J gene TRBJ2-7, with D tentatively TRBD1 or TRBD2 (5 bases each). CDR3 length: 14 residues. Germline V gene lookup returns CDR1 SGHNT and CDR2 YYREEE (reference sequence). V lost 3 bases, J lost 6 bases, and 16 bases lay in between. The CDR3 loop is CASSYNTGRGEQYF. For the CDR3, the DNA is TGTGCCAGCAGCTACAATACAGGTCGGGGCGAGCAGTACTTC. Together with reference TRBV5-4 and TRBJ2-7, the CDR3 gives the full variable domain: ETGVTQSPTHLIKTRGQQVTLRCSSQSGHNTVSWYQQALGQGPQFIFQYYREEENGRGNFPPRFSGLQFPNYSSELNVNALELDDSALYLCASSYNTGRGEQYFGPGTRLTVT.

In this sample, this clonotype turned up many times. The rearrangement links TRBV7-6 to TRBJ2-1; TRBD2 matches 7 bases. The CDR3 length is 16 residues. Germline V gene sequence: CDR1 SGHVS, CDR2 FNYEAQ. V dropped 4 bases and J dropped 6; count of bases not matched to a gene: 12. CDR3 residues: CASSSWLGLDLNEQFF. The CDR3 nucleotides are TGTGCCAGCAGCTCTTGGCTAGGACTAGACCTCAATGAGCAGTTCTTC.